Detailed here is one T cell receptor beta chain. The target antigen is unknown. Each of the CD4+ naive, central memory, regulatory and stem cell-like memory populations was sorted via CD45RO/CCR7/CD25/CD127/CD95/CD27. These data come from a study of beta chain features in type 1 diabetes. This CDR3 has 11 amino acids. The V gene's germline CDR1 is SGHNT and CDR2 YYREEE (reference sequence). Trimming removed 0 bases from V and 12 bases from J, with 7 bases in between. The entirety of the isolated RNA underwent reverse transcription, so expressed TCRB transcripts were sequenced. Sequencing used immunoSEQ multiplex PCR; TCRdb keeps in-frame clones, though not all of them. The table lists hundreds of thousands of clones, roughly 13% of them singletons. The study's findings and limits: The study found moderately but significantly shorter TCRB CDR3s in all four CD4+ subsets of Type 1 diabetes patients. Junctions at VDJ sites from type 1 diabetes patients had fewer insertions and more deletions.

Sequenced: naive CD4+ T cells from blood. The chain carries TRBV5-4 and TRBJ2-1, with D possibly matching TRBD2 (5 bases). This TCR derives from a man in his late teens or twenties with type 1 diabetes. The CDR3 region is CASSLGGLQFF. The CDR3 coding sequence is TGTGCCAGCAGCTTGGGAGGGTTGCAGTTCTTC.